These T cell receptor beta chains were read from a single sample in a study of blood T cell repertoires in COVID-19. This table comes from immunoSEQ multiplex PCR, and its TCRdb copy is limited to in-frame clones, with some not included. The sample shows more than 95,000 clones, over 65% of them seen only once. The sequenced sample was peripheral blood. These receptors were collected from a man aged 25 to 40 with acute or convalescent COVID-19. Each CDR3 is given without its conserved first and last residue.

CDR3,J,V
ASSFRTGRNIQY,TRBJ2-4,TRBV3-1/TRBV3-2
ASSWGGLEETQY,TRBJ2-5,TRBV5-4
ASSAGQPQETQY,TRBJ2-5,TRBV5-1
ASKNQAGEGSPLH,TRBJ1-6,TRBV19
ASSRSQQGGYT,TRBJ1-2,TRBV5-1
ASSWGQGLNTEAF,TRBJ1-1,TRBV5-6
ASSTNYGYT,TRBJ1-2,TRBV12-3/TRBV12-4
ASSPSGVLDGNTIY,TRBJ1-3,TRBV18
ASSQDLSSPYGYT,TRBJ1-2,TRBV4-2
ASSIGAGEAF,TRBJ1-1,TRBV19
ASTATGGESSYNEQF,TRBJ2-1,TRBV7-8
ASSLRGEGRDEQF,TRBJ2-1,TRBV13
ASSLVVMGLAGENYSYNEQF,TRBJ2-1,TRBV7-6
ASSEQASTDTQY,TRBJ2-3,TRBV6-1
ASSLRLAGEQF,TRBJ2-1,TRBV3-1/TRBV3-2
ASSSDRVGELF,TRBJ2-2,TRBV12-3/TRBV12-4
ASSPGQQETQY,TRBJ2-5,TRBV11-1
ASSGGENTEAF,TRBJ1-1,TRBV12-3/TRBV12-4
ASSWTSETQY,TRBJ2-5,TRBV7-9
ASSFLQGYEQY,TRBJ2-7,TRBV27
ASSQATTAGTGDNEQF,TRBJ2-1,TRBV3-1/TRBV3-2
ASSRTSGNEQF,TRBJ2-1,TRBV2
ASRGQGGEQF,TRBJ2-1,TRBV6-5
ASSLVPRADGTDTQY,TRBJ2-3,TRBV7-8
ASSRAGGRSGNTIY,TRBJ1-3,TRBV2
ASSTLGGGKDGYT,TRBJ1-2,TRBV9
ASSIRGSSYNEQF,TRBJ2-1,TRBV5-5
ASSLSPGTGSGNTIY,TRBJ1-3,TRBV5-1
ASRGAARDEQF,TRBJ2-1,TRBV4-1
AISESGGSSPLH,TRBJ1-6,TRBV10-3
AWSAAGDQPQH,TRBJ1-5,TRBV30
ASNYRGGSGELF,TRBJ2-2,TRBV2
SASLGTTEQPQH,TRBJ1-5,TRBV20-1
ASSVGAGEEKLF,TRBJ1-4,TRBV9
ASSYGKPYGYT,TRBJ1-2,TRBV6-5
ASTDRGLAKNIQY,TRBJ2-4,TRBV5-4
ASSSTAWGRETQY,TRBJ2-5,TRBV6-6
ASSVGGGDPYEQY,TRBJ2-7,TRBV9
ASSSFRTGEAF,TRBJ1-1,TRBV5-4
ASSKGGPWTADTQY,TRBJ2-3,TRBV7-8
ASSLSGTGGDGYT,TRBJ1-2,TRBV5-1
ASSTRDRSYGYT,TRBJ1-2,TRBV9
ASSRNGEAGNTIY,TRBJ1-3,TRBV5-1
ASSLGQAGTEAF,TRBJ1-1,TRBV7-9
ASSPGLDQETQY,TRBJ2-5,TRBV6-2/TRBV6-3
ASSLDSYGSPEAF,TRBJ1-1,TRBV7-9
ASSSPPGTSEAF,TRBJ1-1,TRBV7-9
AWTPLGRGQDYGYT,TRBJ1-2,TRBV30
ASSSPTGNGGYT,TRBJ1-2,TRBV5-1
ASSYSGQGSSNQPQH,TRBJ1-5,TRBV6-7
ATQDRAGNQPQH,TRBJ1-5,TRBV24-1
ASSIVSNYGYT,TRBJ1-2,TRBV19
ASTGGPGGAAVETQY,TRBJ2-5,TRBV5-1
ASSQEGTPSTDTQY,TRBJ2-3,TRBV3-1/TRBV3-2
ASTIRQGSSGANVLT,TRBJ2-6,TRBV19
ASSVRQGDNSPLH,TRBJ1-6,TRBV9
ASSYSTGSRYEQY,TRBJ2-7,TRBV6-6
ASSRSTGETQY,TRBJ2-5,TRBV4-2
ASRFRTIHSNQPQH,TRBJ1-5,TRBV5-1
ASSLDRRTEAF,TRBJ1-1,TRBV11-3